This T cell receptor (beta chain) came from a study of CD8 T cells in Susac syndrome. With random hexamers, reverse transcription was performed on about 0.45 to 1 ug of RNA. The CDR3 of TCR beta was amplified by immunoSEQ multiplex PCR across 54 Vbeta and 13 Jbeta. MiXCR, applied by TCRdb to the immunoSEQ multiplex PCR reads, yields one record per CDR3 protein. The sample includes 150,000 to 180,000 distinct CDR3 sequences, roughly 95% seen only once; the top ten take under 0.15%. CDR1 SEHNR and CDR2 FQNEAQ come from the germline V gene (reference sequence). Between the trimmed V and J ends, which lost 1 base and 8 bases, there was a span of 14 bases. The CDR3 is 14 amino acids. CD8+ and CD4+ T cells from blood underwent TCR beta sequencing, which was carried out in a high-throughput format.

This chain joins TRBV7-9 and TRBJ1-2; possibly TRBD1 for D (6 bases). Sequenced: CD8+ T cells from PBMCs. This sequence was found in a human donor with multiple sclerosis. The CDR3 DNA follows: TGTGCCAGCAGCTTAGGGCCGGGGGCGGAGGGCTACACCTTC. Its translation: CASSLGPGAEGYTF.